These 32 T cell receptor beta chains were sequenced from one sample in a study of T cell repertoires in cytomegalovirus infection. No antigen has been identified for these receptors. Via MiXCR, TCRdb re-called the reads, giving one row per CDR3 protein. Of about 830,000 distinct CDR3 sequences listed, approximately 32% were seen once; the top ten hold about an eighth. Sequencing used cultured CD8+ T cells from PBMCs, obtained from culture after CMV antigen stimulation. All receptors derive from a human donor in good health (CMV status not recorded). Some clones in this sample may be carry-over from other donors' samples.

The sample holds a few counts of this clonotype. The genes are TRBV28 and TRBJ1-3; D ambiguous. Germline V lookup: CDR1 MDHEN, CDR2 SYDVKM. The CDR3 consists of 16 residues. The V end lost 3 bases, the J end lost 4 bases, and 16 bases lay between the germline ends. The CDR3 DNA follows: TGTGCCAGCAGTTTCAAACCGGGGTTCTCCGGAAACACCATATATTTT. It specifies CASSFKPGFSGNTIYF.

J is TRBJ1-3 and V is TRBV15; TRBD1 matches at 7 bases. Looked up from germline, CDR1 is LNHNV and CDR2 is YYDKDF (reference sequence). Germline trimming cut 0 bases from V and 4 bases from J; bases unmatched to any gene: 9. The CDR3 is 17 residues long. The CDR3 region has the DNA TGTGCCACCAGCAGAGATACGGGCAGGGGGTCCGGAAACACCATATATTTT. It encodes CATSRDTGRGSGNTIYF.

The gene calls are TRBV28 and TRBJ1-4; tentative D call: TRBD1 (5 bases). Germline V gene sequence: CDR1 MDHEN, CDR2 SYDVKM. V was shortened by 6 bases and J by 5 bases, with 13 bases between the two germline ends. There are 14 residues in the CDR3. The CDR3 DNA sequence: TGTGCCAGCAGGTGGGCCGGGGGAAATGAAAAACTGTTTTTT. It yields the protein CASRWAGGNEKLFF.

This chain links TRBV4-2 with TRBJ2-3, with 8 nucleotides matching TRBD2. Trimming removed 1 base from V and 1 base from J; junction bases left unmatched: 4. The germline V gene has CDR1 LGHNA and CDR2 YNFKEQ. The CDR3 spans 16 residues. The CDR3: CASSQGRGGRTDTQYF. The CDR3 DNA reads as TGTGCCAGCAGCCAAGGGCGCGGGGGGCGCACAGATACGCAGTATTTT.

The chain carries TRBV10-3 and TRBJ2-7, with D tentatively TRBD2 (5 bases). There are 13 residues in the CDR3. Trimming shortened V by 3 bases and J by 0 bases, and 6 bases separated the two germline ends. Germline CDR1 is ENHRY and CDR2 is SYGVKD. The CDR3 protein is CAISETSSYEQYV. The CDR3 coding sequence is TGTGCCATCAGTGAAACTAGCTCCTACGAGCAGTACGTC.

The rearrangement uses TRBV2 and TRBJ2-3; TRBD1 is a possible D gene (6 bases). This CDR3 region has 15 residues. Germline CDR1 and CDR2: SNHLY and FYNNEI. V lost 11 bases to trimming and J lost 2 bases, with 20 bases between them. This CDR3 is CAQMDGQTFTDTQYF. DNA of the CDR3: TGTGCCCAAATGGACGGACAGACTTTCACAGATACGCAGTATTTT.

The CDR3 is CASSSPRELGGEQFF. Written as DNA, the CDR3 is TGTGCCAGCAGTTCCCCTAGGGAACTAGGGGGTGAGCAGTTCTTC. The rearrangement links TRBV12-3 or TRBV12-4 to TRBJ2-1; a possible D gene is TRBD1 (6 bases). V lost 4 bases to trimming and J lost 9 bases, with 19 bases between them. The CDR3 covers 15 residues.

This clonotype was seen many times. J is TRBJ2-2 and V is TRBV7-2, with 15 positions matching TRBD2. In germline, CDR1 is SGHTA, CDR2 FQGNSA. The junction had 10 bases not matched to a gene; V was cut back by 5 bases and J by 3 bases. CDR3 length equals 19 residues. The CDR3 loop reads CASSLPGTSGGKYTGELFF. The DNA of the CDR3 is TGTGCCAGCAGCCTACCCGGGACTAGCGGGGGGAAATACACCGGGGAGCTGTTTTTT.

This chain links TRBV7-9 with TRBJ1-2, with TRBD1 as a possible D gene (6 bases). CDR3 length: 14 amino acids. V lost 8 bases to trimming and J lost 0 bases, with 13 bases between them. In germline, CDR1 is SEHNR, CDR2 FQNEAQ (reference sequence). The CDR3 nucleotides read TGTGCCAGCGGTCGGGACATAGCTAACTATGGCTACACCTTC. Translation: CASGRDIANYGYTF.

This clonotype was detected only a few times. The chain joins TRBV12-3 or TRBV12-4 to TRBJ2-2, with 7 bases matching TRBD1. The ends lost 6 bases at V and 3 bases at J; junction bases unmatched: 16. This CDR3 has 18 amino acids. CDR3 nucleotides: TGTGCCAGCAGCCCCGGACAGGCGTTCTTTTCTTACACCGGGGAGCTGTTTTTT. This encodes CASSPGQAFFSYTGELFF.

This clonotype was observed at least ten times. The gene calls are TRBV7-8 and TRBJ2-7; 7 nucleotides match TRBD2. The CDR3 extends over 15 amino acids. CDR1 and CDR2 (germline): SGHVS, FQNEAQ. V lost 2 bases to trimming and J lost 0 bases; unmatched junction nucleotides: 4. CDR3 residues: CASSLSGGGSYEQYF. In DNA, the CDR3 is TGTGCCAGCAGCTTATCTGGCGGGGGCTCCTACGAGCAGTACTTC.

This clonotype was seen more than once but under ten times. The V call is TRBV19, the J call TRBJ2-7; TRBD1 matches at 9 bases. The CDR3 is 14 amino acids. V lost 4 bases and J lost 3; bases outside the gene matches: 4. The V gene's germline CDR1 is LNHDA and CDR2 SQIVND (reference sequence). The CDR3 here is CASSRTGDDYEQYV. In DNA, the CDR3 is TGTGCCAGTAGTAGGACAGGGGATGACTACGAGCAGTACGTC.

CDR3 in amino acids: CASSQRGRGQFF. Here the CDR3 DNA reads TGTGCCAGCAGCCAGCGGGGGAGGGGGCAGTTCTTC. The rearrangement joins TRBV5-6 to TRBJ2-1; 8 bases line up with TRBD2. The CDR3 consists of 12 residues. Germline trimming cut 4 bases from V and 12 bases from J; bases unmatched to any gene: 6. Germline V gives CDR1 SGHDT, CDR2 YYEEEE.

V gene TRBV2 combines with J gene TRBJ1-2; D unclear. The CDR3 has 12 amino acids. Looked up from germline, CDR1 is SNHLY and CDR2 is FYNNEI. Between the trimmed V and J ends, which lost 7 bases and 4 bases, there was a span of 10 bases. The CDR3 here is CASNDRVYGYTF. In DNA form, the CDR3 reads TGTGCCAGCAATGACCGTGTCTATGGCTACACCTTC.

The gene calls are TRBV11-2 and TRBJ1-1; 9 bases align to TRBD1. Germline assignment: CDR1 SGHAT and CDR2 FQNNGV. Trimming took 4 bases from V and 5 from J; bases not matched to a gene: 14. CDR3 length: 17 residues. CDR3 loop: CASSSSGTGWGRTEAFF. The DNA for the CDR3 is TGTGCCAGCAGCTCGTCCGGGACAGGGTGGGGGAGAACTGAAGCTTTCTTT.

This clonotype was detected ten times or more. This sequence joins TRBV7-8 and TRBJ1-2, with 9 bases that match TRBD1. CDR1 is SGHVS and CDR2 is FQNEAQ in the germline V gene. CDR3 length: 17 residues. The V and J ends lost 3 bases and 14 bases, in that order; junction bases with no gene match: 22. In DNA, the CDR3 is TGTGCCAGCAGCTTTTCAATTAACCCGGACTTTAGACAGGGGGTAACCTTC. Protein: CASSFSINPDFRQGVTF.

This clonotype was recorded a few times. V and J are TRBV4-1 and TRBJ2-7; no reliable D call. The CDR3 contains 15 residues. V was cut by 6 bases and J by 4 bases, with 19 bases left in between. The germline gives CDR1 MGHRA, CDR2 YSYEKL. CDR3 DNA: TGCGCCAGCAGTCTCCTGCAGGAAGGGTTTTACGAGCAGTACTTC. Translated: CASSLLQEGFYEQYF.

With regard to this clonotype: One junction end does not reproduce the germline sequence, and a read error may be involved. The chain is built from TRBV7-4 and TRBJ2-5; D not certain. The CDR3 spans 14 residues. Germline CDR1 and CDR2: SGHVT and SQSDAQ. DNA of the CDR3: TGTGCCAGCAGCTCCCCCAGGTTACAAGAGACCCATTACTTC. This gives the protein CASSSPRLQETHYF.

This clonotype was detected many times. The V and J genes are TRBV12-3 or TRBV12-4 and TRBJ2-3; TRBD2 aligns across 8 bases. The CDR3 extends over 17 amino acids. The junction had 8 bases not matched to a gene; V was cut back by 3 bases and J by 0 bases. The CDR3 reads CASSFGGGLTSTDTQYF. The DNA of the CDR3 is TGTGCCAGCAGTTTCGGGGGGGGCCTCACCAGCACAGATACGCAGTATTTT.

This clonotype was recorded at least ten times. J is TRBJ2-1 and V is TRBV7-3, with D possibly being TRBD1 (5 bases). CDR1 is SGHTA, CDR2 FQGTGA, per germline. V gave up 6 bases and J gave up 5 bases, with 14 bases separating them. The CDR3 contains 14 residues. CDR3 in DNA: TGTGCCAGCAGTTATACAGGACAAAACAATGAGCAGTTCTTC. Translating gives CASSYTGQNNEQFF.

The chain couples TRBV6-6 to TRBJ2-3; unclear D gene. This CDR3 comprises 13 residues. Germline-derived CDR1 and CDR2 are MNHNY and SVGAGI (reference sequence). Trimming left V 5 bases short and J 6 bases short, with 12 bases between. The CDR3 reads CASSRLPQDTQYF. The CDR3 bases are TGTGCCAGCAGTCGTCTACCCCAGGATACGCAGTATTTT.

A few counts support this clonotype. In DNA form, the CDR3 reads TGCAGTGCTAGAGGGGGGGTCCGGGCTGGGTGGAATTCACCCCTCCACTTT. Protein: CSARGGVRAGWNSPLHF. This chain connects TRBV20-1 to TRBJ1-6, with D maybe TRBD1 (5 bases). Germline CDR1 reads DFQATT; CDR2 reads SNEGSKA (reference sequence). The ends were cut back, 1 base at V and 7 bases at J, with 20 bases in the middle. The CDR3 runs 17 residues.

A remark on this clonotype: Possible read error: a much larger clone is one base away. J is TRBJ1-5 and V is TRBV12-3 or TRBV12-4; perhaps TRBD1 as D (6 bases). The CDR3 is made up of 16 amino acids. CDR3 bases: TGTGCCAGCAGTTTAGCAGGCTGGCAGGGGAATCAGCCCCAGCGTTTT. This codes for CASSLAGWQGNQPQRF.

With respect to this clonotype: This sequence may be a read error, since a much larger clone differs from it by one base. The J gene is TRBJ2-5, the V gene TRBV7-9, with unresolved D. Germline values: CDR1 SEHNR, CDR2 FQNEAQ (reference sequence). This CDR3 has 15 residues. CDR3 residues: CTSSLFSDWRETQYF. In DNA form, the CDR3 reads TGTACCAGCAGCTTGTTCAGTGATTGGAGAGAGACCCAGTACTTC.

This clonotype was counted at least ten times. The genes are TRBV7-2 and TRBJ1-1; weak D call: TRBD1 (5 bases). Per germline, CDR1 SGHTA and CDR2 FQGNSA. CDR3 length: 13 amino acids. V was pared by 4 bases and J by 0 bases, with 6 bases between. The CDR3 nucleotides read TGTGCCAGCAGCTGGACACTGAACACTGAAGCTTTCTTT. This codes for CASSWTLNTEAFF.

The genes are TRBV4-1 and TRBJ1-5; D call uncertain. Germline V gene data show CDR1 as MGHRA and CDR2 as YSYEKL. The CDR3 length is 14 residues. V lost 1 base and J 3 bases, leaving 7 bases between the germline ends. CDR3 bases: TGCGCCAGCAGCCAAGGCGACTTCAATCAGCCCCAGCATTTT. This codes for CASSQGDFNQPQHF.

This clonotype was counted only a few times. This chain links TRBV27 with TRBJ2-2; D perhaps matches TRBD1 (5 bases). The CDR3 sequence is 16 residues long. Trimming took off 3 bases at V and 1 base at J, with 12 bases between the two ends. The germline gives CDR1 MNHEY, CDR2 SMNVEV (reference sequence). The CDR3 loop reads CASSFLQALNTGELFF. Here the CDR3 DNA reads TGTGCCAGCAGTTTCTTACAGGCCTTGAACACCGGGGAGCTGTTTTTT.

This clonotype was observed at least ten times. DNA for the CDR3: TGTGCCAGCAGCTTAGCCTCGCAGTCGGAACTTGCCGGGGAGCTGTTTTTT. Its translation: CASSLASQSELAGELFF. The rearrangement uses TRBV7-6 and TRBJ2-2; D unresolved. The CDR3 is 17 amino acids. V was pared by 0 bases and J by 6 bases, with 17 bases between. The germline gives CDR1 SGHVS, CDR2 FNYEAQ.

The chain recombines TRBV7-3 with TRBJ2-1, with a possible D match to TRBD1 (6 bases). The CDR3 has 14 amino acids. Trimming cost V 0 bases and J 9 bases, with 12 bases left between them. CDR1 and CDR2 (germline): SGHTA, FQGTGA. The CDR3 protein is CASSLTTGGGEQFF. CDR3 sequence (DNA): TGTGCCAGCAGCTTAACGACAGGTGGGGGTGAGCAGTTCTTC.

The rearrangement links TRBV12-3 or TRBV12-4 to TRBJ1-1, with D possibly matching TRBD1 (6 bases). V shed 4 bases and J shed 4 bases, with 13 bases lying between them. The CDR3 contains 14 residues. The CDR3 coding sequence is TGTGCCAGCAGTTCCCCGACAGGTCCCACTGAAGCTTTCTTT. Protein: CASSSPTGPTEAFF.

The rearrangement uses TRBV5-8 and TRBJ2-7; D is ambiguous. This CDR3 has 16 residues. Germline lookup yields CDR1 SGHTS and CDR2 YDEGEE. Trimming stripped 3 bases from V and 4 bases from J, with 20 bases between. CDR3 sequence: CASSSTQVSVPYEQYF. The CDR3 nucleotides are TGTGCCAGCAGCTCTACTCAGGTGTCGGTCCCTTACGAGCAGTACTTC. The full variable domain, completed using reference TRBV5-8 and TRBJ2-7, is EAGVTQSPTHLIKTRGQQATLRCSPISGHTSVYWYQQALGLGLQFLLWYDEGEERNRGNFPPRFSGRQFPNYSSELNVNALELEDSALYLCASSSTQVSVPYEQYFGPGTRLTVT.

The table lists this clonotype with a few counts. The genes are TRBV6-2 or TRBV6-3 and TRBJ2-5; tentatively, D is TRBD1 or TRBD2 (5 bases each). Germline CDR1 reads MNHEY; CDR2 reads SVGEGT. V was shortened by 3 bases and J by 5 bases, with 10 bases between the two germline ends. CDR3 length: 13 amino acids. The CDR3 region has the DNA TGTGCCAGCAGTTATTACGGGGCGGAGACCCAGTACTTC. This translates into CASSYYGAETQYF.